The clone carrying this T cell receptor beta chain was detected many times. The authors built TCR beta libraries using iRepertoire HTBI primers and Arm-PCR of CDR3 regions. Using its own MiXCR run on the multiplex PCR reads, TCRdb lists one record per CDR3 protein. The sample lists roughly 420,000 distinct CDR3 sequences, roughly a sixth occurring once. This entry comes from a study of regulatory T cells in long-lasting Graves disease. Germline CDR1 is SNHLY and CDR2 is FYNNEI. This CDR3 comprises 13 residues. V was clipped by 4 bases and J by 7 bases, with 10 bases between them. The time point: newly diagnosed GD, antithyroid drugs for less than 3 months. Generation of the TCR library employed RNA extracted from PBMCs.

Sequencing used peripheral blood mononuclear cells (PBMCs), obtained at new diagnosis, from a patient treated with antithyroid drugs. This sequence joins TRBV2 and TRBJ2-2; D is uncertain. This clonotype was sampled from a female donor with Graves disease. The CDR3 loop reads CASSGEVGGELFF. For the CDR3, the DNA is TGTGCCAGCAGTGGAGAGGTCGGCGGGGAGCTGTTTTTT.